These 19 T cell receptor beta chains share one sample of origin, sequenced in a study of blood T cell repertoires in COVID-19 (TCRdb year 2020). The library was obtained by the immunoSEQ multiplex PCR assay. In TCRdb, the immuneACCESS table is reduced to in-frame sequences with V and J assigned. These tables do not hold every clone; where another copy was compared, an unresolved V gene accounts for under half, and the others remain unexplained. The sample includes 250,000 to 300,000 clones, with approximately 88% observed a single time. Approximately 6.6% of the sample is held by the ten biggest clonotypes. Material: peripheral blood. Receptors originate from a young woman who had recovered from COVID-19.

V usage is TRBV11-2 and J usage is TRBJ2-5; 7 nucleotides match TRBD1. The CDR3 sequence is 15 residues long. Trimming removed 5 bases from V and 5 bases from J; junction bases left unmatched: 11. The germline V gene has CDR1 SGHAT and CDR2 FQNNGV. The CDR3 is CASSPRTGRGETQYF. The CDR3, as DNA: TGTGCCAGCAGCCCAAGGACAGGTCGCGGGGAGACCCAGTACTTC.

V and J are TRBV28 and TRBJ2-5; D gene unclear. V lost 2 bases to trimming and J lost 2 bases, with 9 bases between them. Germline assignment: CDR1 MDHEN and CDR2 SYDVKM. CDR3 length: 14 amino acids. DNA of the CDR3: TGTGCCAGCAGTTTAAGGCACAGACAAGAGACCCAGTACTTC. Residues: CASSLRHRQETQYF. Variable domain in full (rest from reference TRBV28 and TRBJ2-5): DVKVTQSSRYLVKRTGEKVFLECVQDMDHENMFWYRQDPGLGLRLIYFSYDVKMKEKGDIPEGYSVSREKKERFSLILESASTNQTSMYLCASSLRHRQETQYFGPGTRLLVL.

The J gene is TRBJ2-6, the V gene TRBV29-1, with D possibly matching TRBD1 (6 bases). Germline V gene data show CDR1 as SQVTM and CDR2 as ANQGSEA. V was pared by 4 bases and J by 0 bases, with 13 bases between. There are 16 residues in the CDR3. CDR3 in amino acids: CSVGDRGSSGANVLTF. The CDR3 DNA is TGCAGCGTTGGGGATAGGGGGTCCTCTGGGGCCAACGTCCTGACTTTC.

V usage is TRBV6-6 and J usage is TRBJ2-7, with 9 nucleotides matching TRBD2. CDR3 length: 15 residues. Germline V lookup: CDR1 MNHNY, CDR2 SVGAGI (reference sequence). V was pared by 6 bases and J by 0 bases, with 6 bases of the junction left unmatched. Here the CDR3 DNA reads TGTGCCAGCAGCTTGCCGGGACTAGCCTCCTACGAGCAGTACTTC. This codes for CASSLPGLASYEQYF.

The V call is TRBV5-1, the J call TRBJ2-2; no clear D. CDR3 size: 16 residues. V lost 4 bases and J 0 bases, leaving 13 bases between the germline ends. In germline, CDR1 is SGHRS, CDR2 YFSETQ. CDR3 sequence reads: CASSRLEVANTGELFF. CDR3 DNA: TGCGCCAGCAGCCGATTAGAGGTCGCGAACACCGGGGAGCTGTTTTTT. Looking up the rest from reference TRBV5-1 and TRBJ2-2 gives the full variable domain: KAGVTQTPRYLIKTRGQQVTLSCSPISGHRSVSWYQQTPGQGLQFLFEYFSETQRNKGNFPGRFSGRQFSNSRSEMNVSTLELGDSALYLCASSRLEVANTGELFFGEGSRLTVL.

The chain couples TRBV2 to TRBJ1-2; D ambiguous. Germline loops: CDR1 SNHLY, CDR2 FYNNEI. This CDR3 has 13 amino acids. V was trimmed by 1 base and J by 8 bases, leaving 11 bases between them. The CDR3 DNA sequence: TGTGCCAGCAGTGAAGGCGGGTGGAGGGGCTACACCTTC. This codes for CASSEGGWRGYTF.

J is TRBJ1-2 and V is TRBV10-3; TRBD1 agrees at 9 bases. V shed 8 bases and J 3 bases; nucleotides not matched to a gene: 4. The CDR3 consists of 13 residues. Germline CDR1 reads ENHRY; CDR2 reads SYGVKD. The CDR3 nucleotides are TGTGCCATCTGGGGACAGGGAGACTATGGCTACACCTTC. This codes for CAIWGQGDYGYTF.

The chain has TRBV5-1 and TRBJ1-6; 11 nucleotides line up with TRBD1. CDR3 length: 16 amino acids. The germline gives CDR1 SGHRS, CDR2 YFSETQ. J was trimmed by 0 bases and V by 7 bases; bases with no gene match: 3. CDR3 sequence: CASGQGASSYNSPLHF. Here the CDR3 DNA reads TGCGCCAGCGGACAGGGGGCCAGCTCCTATAATTCACCCCTCCACTTT.

For the CDR3, the DNA is TGTGCCAGCAGCCTACCGGGGGGAAGCACAGATACGCAGTATTTT. Translated: CASSLPGGSTDTQYF. The rearrangement uses TRBV7-3 and TRBJ2-3; TRBD2 aligns across 7 bases. Trimming cost V 5 bases and J 0 bases; bases outside gene matches: 5. The CDR3 has 15 residues. Germline CDR1 is SGHTA and CDR2 is FQGTGA.

The V gene is TRBV11-2, the J gene TRBJ2-3, with unresolved D. This CDR3 spans 15 amino acids. Looked up from germline, CDR1 is SGHAT and CDR2 is FQNNGV. The V end lost 0 bases, the J end lost 0 bases, and 7 bases lay between the germline ends. CDR3 sequence (DNA): TGTGCCAGCAGCTTAGAACTACCTAGCACAGATACGCAGTATTTT. Its translation is CASSLELPSTDTQYF.

This clone was observed once. This chain uses TRBV19 with TRBJ2-5; 8 bases map to TRBD1. This CDR3 region has 14 residues. Trimming cost V 5 bases and J 3 bases; bases outside gene matches: 5. Per the germline V gene, CDR1 is LNHDA and CDR2 is SQIVND (reference sequence). CDR3 coding DNA: TGTGCCAGTAGTCCACAGACAGGGGAAGAGACCCAGTACTTC. Protein product: CASSPQTGEETQYF.

This chain connects TRBV4-3 to TRBJ2-2; D is perhaps TRBD1 (6 bases). This CDR3 region has 17 residues. Germline lookup yields CDR1 LGHNA and CDR2 YSLEER. V lost 3 bases, J lost 4 bases, and 18 bases lay in between. Written as DNA, the CDR3 is TGCGCCAGCAGCCAGCCACTTTGGGGGACACTCACCGGGGAGCTGTTTTTT. Translation gives CASSQPLWGTLTGELFF.

This clone has more than one count but fewer than ten. In nucleotides, the CDR3 is TGTGCCAGCAGCGGTCAGGCCAGTAGGGGCAATGAGCAGTTCTTC. This codes for CASSGQASRGNEQFF. This rearrangement joins TRBV7-2 to TRBJ2-1; weak D call: TRBD1 (5 bases). Between the trimmed V and J ends, which lost 5 bases and 6 bases, there was a span of 17 bases. Germline V gene sequence: CDR1 SGHTA, CDR2 FQGNSA. The CDR3 covers 15 residues.

This rearrangement joins TRBV11-2 to TRBJ2-7, with 7 bases aligning to TRBD2. In germline, CDR1 is SGHAT, CDR2 FQNNGV. The CDR3 covers 15 residues. After removal of 4 bases from V and 2 bases from J, the junction contained 8 bases not matched to a gene. DNA of the CDR3: TGTGCCAGCAGCTCGAATAGCGGGTCCCCCTACGAGCAGTACTTC. It translates to CASSSNSGSPYEQYF.

The V call is TRBV4-3, the J call TRBJ2-1; D gene uncertain. Per germline, CDR1 LGHNA and CDR2 YSLEER. V was clipped by 5 bases and J by 0 bases, with 11 bases between them. CDR3 length: 15 residues. This CDR3 is CASSIPIFSYNEQFF. The CDR3 bases are TGCGCCAGCAGCATACCTATTTTCTCCTACAATGAGCAGTTCTTC.

This clone was detected once. The chain carries TRBV2 and TRBJ2-1; the match to TRBD2 covers 10 bases. This CDR3 contains 18 residues. The ends lost 3 bases at V and 5 bases at J; junction bases unmatched: 13. The germline gives CDR1 SNHLY, CDR2 FYNNEI. The CDR3 DNA follows: TGTGCCAGCAGTGATCAGCGGGGGGGCTCTCGCCACGACAATGAGCAGTTCTTC. Translation gives CASSDQRGGSRHDNEQFF.

The chain employs TRBV28 and TRBJ1-4; 9 bases fit TRBD1. V lost 6 bases, J lost 7 bases, and 6 bases stayed unmatched. This CDR3 has 14 residues. In germline, CDR1 is MDHEN, CDR2 SYDVKM. For the CDR3, the DNA is TGTGCCAGCAGCCCGGGACAGGGTAGTGAAAAACTGTTTTTT. This translates into CASSPGQGSEKLFF.

Only one count was recorded for this clone. The gene calls are TRBV6-5 and TRBJ1-2; 9 bases map to TRBD1. From germline, CDR1 is MNHEY and CDR2 SVGAGI. The CDR3 totals 14 residues. V was pared by 6 bases and J by 4 bases, with 6 bases of the junction left unmatched. CDR3 sequence reads: CASSRDRVGYGYTF. DNA for the CDR3: TGTGCCAGCAGCCGGGACAGGGTCGGCTATGGCTACACCTTC.

The chain joins TRBV5-1 to TRBJ2-1; TRBD2 is a possible D gene (6 bases). From germline, CDR1 is SGHRS and CDR2 YFSETQ. V dropped 5 bases and J dropped 5 bases, with 11 bases sitting between them. There are 13 residues in the CDR3. For the CDR3, the DNA is TGCGCCAGCAGGGGACTGATAAACAATGAGCAGTTCTTC. It specifies CASRGLINNEQFF.